This TCR beta chain comes out of a study of CD8 T cells in Susac syndrome. Whole-study findings and limits: The authors acknowledged that their TCR sequencing and HLA analysis involved a relatively small number of individuals.

V was pared by 7 bases and J by 1 base, with 11 bases between. Looked up from germline, CDR1 is SGHDT and CDR2 is YYEEEE. CDR3 length: 13 residues. When the RNA was reverse transcribed, random hexamers were used with an input of roughly 0.45 to 1 ug. Amplification of TCR beta CDR3 across 54 Vbeta and 13 Jbeta was performed with immunoSEQ multiplex PCR. MiXCR, run by TCRdb on the immunoSEQ multiplex PCR reads, gives a single entry per CDR3 protein. The profile covers 400,000 to 550,000 distinct CDR3 sequences, with more than 70% appearing a single time and approximately 0.12% taken by the ten largest. Notes on this clonotype: The antigen remains undetermined.

The multiple sclerosis controls were treatment-naive patients with relapsing-remitting disease that was stable or active. TEMRA cells were FACS-enriched, while CD8+ and CD4+ T cells were negatively isolated. The sequenced material came from CD8+ T cells from PBMCs. This TCR was sampled from a human donor with multiple sclerosis. This chain joins TRBV5-6 and TRBJ1-1, with D unclear. The CDR3 DNA follows: TGTGCCAGCCAAACCCTACCGAACACTGAAGCTTTCTTT. Encoded protein: CASQTLPNTEAFF.